This record covers a single T cell receptor (beta chain). No antigen is known for it. This sample was taken from a study of shared clonotypes between healthy human individuals. Whole-study results and caveats: Clonotypes not shared had lower generation probabilities than those common to all four donors.

The V gene lost 9 bases and the J gene lost 1 base, with 21 bases spanning the gap. The V gene's germline CDR1 is MNHEY and CDR2 SMNVEV (reference sequence). The CDR3 loop spans 16 amino acids. Method: immunoSEQ multiplex PCR; TCRdb's copy keeps in-frame clones and lacks some. The data hold just over 2,000,000 clones, with 90% to 95% observed a single time. The chain is built from TRBV27 and TRBJ1-1, with D perhaps matching TRBD1 (5 bases). The sequence was collected from a man aged 18 to 29 in good health. The source material was naive CD4+ T cells sorted from blood. Subset noted: CD45RA+ positively selected. The CDR3 is CASTKNGRVRNTEAFF. DNA for the CDR3: TGTGCCAGTACTAAGAATGGCAGGGTGAGGAACACTGAAGCTTTCTTT.